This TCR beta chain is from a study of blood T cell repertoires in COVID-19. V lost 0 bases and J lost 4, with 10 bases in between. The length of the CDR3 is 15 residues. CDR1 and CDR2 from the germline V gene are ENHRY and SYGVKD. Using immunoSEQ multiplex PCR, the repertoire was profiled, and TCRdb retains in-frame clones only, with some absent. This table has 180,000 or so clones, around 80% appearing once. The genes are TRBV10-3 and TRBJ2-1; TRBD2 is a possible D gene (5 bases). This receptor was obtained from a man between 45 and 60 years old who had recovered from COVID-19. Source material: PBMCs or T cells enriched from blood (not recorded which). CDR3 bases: TGTGCCATCAGTGAGTCGCCAGCGGAATACAATGAGCAGTTCTTC. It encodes CAISESPAEYNEQFF.